This T cell receptor beta chain was observed in a study of T-cell reconstitution after alpha-beta-depleted transplantation in children. This clonotype turned up a few times. The authors prepared the TCRbeta library with unique molecular identifiers. One entry per CDR3 protein, called by TCRdb with MiXCR from the PCR reads. Of roughly 500,000 distinct CDR3 sequences in the sample, under 15% were seen once. Sequencing was performed on PBMCs from the stem cell graft donor, taken from the stem cell graft. This TCR was recovered from a human donor who donated a stem cell graft to a child with combined immunodeficiency.

CDR3 sequence reads: CASRGISYNEQFF. The CDR3 DNA reads as TGTGCCAGCAGGGGAATCTCCTACAATGAGCAGTTCTTC. The chain uses TRBV28 and TRBJ2-1; no firm D call. The V end was cut by 6 bases, the J end by 0 bases, with 6 bases between. The CDR3 covers 13 residues. Germline V CDR1 and CDR2: MDHEN, SYDVKM. Full variable domain (rest looked up from reference TRBV28 and TRBJ2-1): DVKVTQSSRYLVKRTGEKVFLECVQDMDHENMFWYRQDPGLGLRLIYFSYDVKMKEKGDIPEGYSVSREKKERFSLILESASTNQTSMYLCASRGISYNEQFFGPGTRLTVL.